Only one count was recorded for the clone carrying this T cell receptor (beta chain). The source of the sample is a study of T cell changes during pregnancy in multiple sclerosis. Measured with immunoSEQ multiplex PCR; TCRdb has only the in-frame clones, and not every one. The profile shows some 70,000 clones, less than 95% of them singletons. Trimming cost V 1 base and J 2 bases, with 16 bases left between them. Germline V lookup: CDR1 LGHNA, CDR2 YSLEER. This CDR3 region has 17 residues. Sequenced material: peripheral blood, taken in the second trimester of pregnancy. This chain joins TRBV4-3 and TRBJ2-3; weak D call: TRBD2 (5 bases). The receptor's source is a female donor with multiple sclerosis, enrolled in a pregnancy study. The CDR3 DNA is TGCGCCAGCAGCCAAGGAAGACTAAAGGAGTACACAGATACGCAGTATTTT. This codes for CASSQGRLKEYTDTQYF.